This section outlines one TCR beta chain sequence together with its context. These data originate in a study of OX40 agonist ivuxolimab in advanced cancers. The wider study: Six ivuxolimab dose levels, 0.01 to 10 mg/kg, were given intravenously every 2 weeks. Hepatocellular carcinoma, melanoma, renal cell or head and neck cancer was diagnosed in the dose-escalation patients.

The germline CDR1 and CDR2 sequences are SGHAT and FQNNGV. Unmatched junction bases numbered 11, after V lost 5 bases and J lost 5 bases. This CDR3 has 17 amino acids. Data came from immunoSEQ multiplex PCR; TCRdb stores just in-frame clones and leaves some out. The sample lists some 33,000 clones, 74% occurring once. People who had autoimmune disease history or systemic immunosuppression were excluded. Sample: CD4+ or CD8+ T cells sorted from blood, taken in a trial of the OX40 agonist ivuxolimab. The sequence was obtained from an adult with an advanced solid tumor such as melanoma, head and neck, liver or kidney cancer. V and J are TRBV11-2 and TRBJ2-3, with 12 bases aligning to TRBD1. Here the CDR3 reads CASSPNRGQGAKDTQYF. CDR3 nucleotides: TGTGCCAGCAGCCCAAATCGGGGACAGGGGGCGAAAGATACGCAGTATTTT. Full variable domain (remainder filled in from reference TRBV11-2 and TRBJ2-3): EAGVAQSPRYKIIEKRQSVAFWCNPISGHATLYWYQQILGQGPKLLIQFQNNGVVDDSQLPKDRFSAERLKGVDSTLKIQPAKLEDSAVYLCASSPNRGQGAKDTQYFGPGTRLTVL.